This T cell receptor beta chain stems from a study of T cell clonotyping in hematopoietic cell transplantation (TCRdb year 2021). Regarding the study in general: Recipient samples taken before transplant were obtained following cytoreduction. A total of some 140 blood samples were gathered in the study from under 40 consecutive transplant recipients along with their related donors. Patient recruitment ran from September 2015 to early 2017, and follow-up continued until late 2020 or death. Study-level results and caveats: Recipient TCR diversity fell after transplant, with pathologically expanded clonotypes rising progressively from day 30 to day 180. Broader TCR repertoire diversity after transplant was predicted by Inverse Simpson Index values from donors and from recipients before transplant. Overlap with donor repertoires was found for only a small fraction of recipient repertoires, with over 95% found to appear de novo at the given depth. The sample size was limited, and CD4 and CD8 repertoire contributions could not be separated because cells were not sorted.

The immunoSEQ assay, a bias-controlled multiplex PCR with V- and J-specific primers, was used to amplify TCR beta CDR3 regions from genomic DNA. A second PCR step added a proprietary barcode and Illumina adapter sequences to the CDR3 amplicons. CDR3 libraries were sequenced on an Illumina MiSeq instrument. The original methods were these. Export and quality control were handled in immunoSEQ Analyzer 3.0, while downstream analyses relied on R Bioconductor and Immunarch. Only productive rearrangements in the normalized downsampled data set were used to calculate repertoire metrics. In the normalized cohort, a clonotype counted as pathologically expanded if the clonotype was larger than 5 templates. Repertoire diversity was measured with the Inverse Simpson Index. The non-normalized data set was used for CMV-specificity analyses so that all clonotypes could be captured. What TCRdb holds here is the immuneACCESS table cut down to in-frame rearrangements. Part of the clones is not present; checked against another copy, under half of the missing clones reflect an unresolved V gene, and the others are unexplained. That table is the source of V, J and clone size, and D and trimming were worked out from the DNA. This sample is represented by fewer than 15,000 clones; approximately 80% of them were singletons. The top ten clonotypes cover 16% of the sample.

This clone showed up just a few times. Its antigen remains unidentified. Base qualities were left out, and no much larger clone turns up one base away. What the time point label conveys for this sample: recipient sample about 28 days before transplant, after cytoreduction. Blood from recipients was drawn roughly 28 days before transplant, then again at days 30, 100 and 180 after transplant. Nuclei Lysis Solution was used to extract genomic DNA from fresh or cryopreserved unfractionated peripheral blood mononuclear cells. This sequence originates from a man between 60 and 75 years old with acute myeloid leukemia. Some clones in this sample may be carry-over from other donors' samples. Specimen: peripheral blood mononuclear cells, collected before stem cell transplant.

The base sequence is TGTGCCAGCAGTTACGATGACACCCGTGAAGCTTTCTTT. This codes for CASSYDDTREAFF. The chain is encoded by TRBV6-5 joined to TRBJ1-1; no D gene can be assigned with confidence. V gives up 2 bases and J gives up 7 bases, and the segment between their germline ends measures 11 bases. The germline V gene gives CDR1 as MNHEY and CDR2 as SVGAGI. Taken from cysteine to phenylalanine, the CDR3 has 13 residues. CDR3 DNA is the only sequence kept; it has 39 bases, read in frame from the first base.